Below, 17 T cell receptor beta chains from the same sample are listed, as sequenced in a study of tissue T cells after allogeneic stem cell transplantation (dated by TCRdb to between 2021 and 2023). Receptor libraries were prepared by the immunoSEQ multiplex PCR assay. The immuneACCESS repertoire file appears here via TCRdb, limited to in-frame rearrangements. These files lack a portion of the clones; in checked studies, under half of the deficit traces to unresolved V genes, and the cause of the others is not known. For this sample there are about 4,200 clones; approximately 59% appear just once. The leading ten clones occupy around 29% of the sample. In the paper's terms, the time point label means: mouse harvest day 7 after allogeneic transplant. Each mouse graft consisted of 10^7 T-cell-depleted bone marrow cells plus 10^6 splenic CD5+ T cells and was given by tail vein injection. Sequenced input: spleen. These receptor sequences come from a female BALB/c mouse given C57BL/6 T cells with graft-versus-host disease after an allogeneic hematopoietic cell transplant.

This clone came up a few times. The gene names here belong to mouse. Read data end 1 residue before the CDR3 end; the end is taken from the germline J gene. This rearrangement joins TRBV24 to TRBJ2-7; TRBD2 matches 11 bases. V was pared by 1 base and J by 1 base, with 6 bases of the junction left unmatched. The CDR3 runs to 17 residues. Germline values: CDR1 KGHTA, CDR2 FRNEEI. The CDR3 protein is CASSLSRTGGRSYEQYF. The CDR3 DNA, read in part, is TGTGCCAGCAGTCTGTCCCGGACTGGGGGGCGTTCCTATGAACAGTAC.

About this clone: Any gene name here is a mouse gene name. The read comes to an end 1 residue before the CDR3 does, leaving the germline J gene to fill in the end. The V and J genes are TRBV1 and TRBJ2-5, with a tentative D call TRBD1 (6 bases). The CDR3 is 14 amino acids. Germline CDR1 is NSQYPW and CDR2 is LRSPGD (reference sequence). Trimming took 2 bases from V and 1 from J, leaving 7 bases between them. CDR3 residues: CTCSARTDQDTQYF. The sequenced part of the CDR3 DNA is TGCACCTGCAGTGCAAGGACAGACCAAGACACCCAGTAC.

In this sample, this clone turned up a few times. Mouse gene names and germline throughout. The missing CDR3 end, 1 residue past where the read stops, is filled in from the germline J gene. The gene calls are TRBV1 and TRBJ1-5, with 7 bases fitting TRBD1. The CDR3 is 14 amino acids. Germline V gene data show CDR1 as NSQYPW and CDR2 as LRSPGD (reference sequence). Trimming cost V 1 base and J 3 bases; bases outside gene matches: 0. The CDR3 bases that were read are TGCACCTGCAGTGCAGGGACAGGCAACCAGGCTCCGCTT. Protein product: CTCSAGTGNQAPL. The entire CDR3 reads CTCSAGTGNQAPLF.

This clone was picked up a small number of times. All gene names here are mouse names. Coverage ceases 1 residue before the CDR3 finishes, and the germline J gene fills in the end. The chain combines TRBV26 with TRBJ2-1, with 12 bases aligning to TRBD1. Losses at the gene ends were 7 bases for V and 7 bases for J; bases not matched to a gene: 5. This CDR3 is 14 amino acids long. The germline gives CDR1 KGHPV, CDR2 FQNQEV (reference sequence). This CDR3 is CASTRDRGLAEQFF. The DNA read from the CDR3 is TGTGCCAGCACCCGGGACAGGGGGCTGGCTGAGCAGTTC.

Remarks on this clone: Mouse gene names apply. The CDR3 extends 1 residue past the end of the read, so its final part is completed from the germline J gene. The rearrangement links TRBV26 to TRBJ2-2; D is unclear. Per the germline V gene, CDR1 is KGHPV and CDR2 is FQNQEV (reference sequence). The CDR3 is 14 residues long. V dropped 2 bases and J dropped 0 bases, with 4 bases sitting between them. The DNA read from the CDR3 is TGTGCCAGCAGTCTGCGGTCAAACACCGGGCAGCTCTAC. Translation: CASSLRSNTGQLY. The whole CDR3 sequence reads CASSLRSNTGQLYF.

This clone was picked up a small number of times. The gene names here belong to mouse. The read finishes 1 residue shy of the CDR3 end, and the germline J gene is used to complete it. The V gene is TRBV1, the J gene TRBJ2-3; D perhaps matches TRBD2 (5 bases). The CDR3 has 14 residues. Trimming removed 1 base at V and 0 bases at J, with 5 bases between. The germline CDR1 and CDR2 sequences are NSQYPW and LRSPGD (reference sequence). The chain's CDR3 is CTCSAAGSAETLYF. The part of the CDR3 DNA that was read is TGCACCTGCAGTGCAGCTGGGAGTGCAGAAACGCTGTAT.

On this clone itself: A far larger clone is only one base removed, so a read error is likely. Gene names refer to mouse genes. The CDR3 end is not reached by the read, which stops 1 residue before it; the germline J gene fills it in. This specimen includes other DNA sequences encoding the same CDR3. The chain joins TRBV13-2 to TRBJ1-1; D gene unclear. CDR1 is NNHNN and CDR2 is SYGAGS in the germline V gene (reference sequence). This CDR3 comprises 14 residues. CDR3 DNA (partial): TGTGCTAGCGGTGATGCTGGGCCAAACACAGAAGTCTTC. It yields the protein CASGDAGPNTEVF. The CDR3 in its entirety is CASGDAGPNTEVFF.

This clone was seen a handful of times. The listed genes are named as in mouse. The sequenced fragment ends 1 residue before the CDR3 boundary, so the rest is inferred from the germline J gene. The chain employs TRBV16 and TRBJ2-7, with D possibly called TRBD1 or TRBD2 (5 bases each). CDR1 and CDR2 from the germline V gene are SGHSA and FRNQAP. V lost 1 base, J lost 3 bases, and 7 bases lay in between. The CDR3 totals 13 residues. The CDR3 is CASSLGGFYEQYF. Partial CDR3 DNA: TGTGCAAGCAGCTTAGGGGGGTTCTATGAACAGTAC.

Concerning this clone: These gene names are mouse names. The CDR3 is cut off 1 residue early in the read; its end comes from the germline J gene. This chain uses TRBV13-2 with TRBJ2-4, with 7 positions matching TRBD1. CDR1 is NNHNN, CDR2 SYGAGS, per germline (reference sequence). The CDR3 has 15 amino acids. With V trimmed by 3 bases and J by 2 bases, 6 bases remained unmatched. CDR3 loop: CASGAPGQNQNTLYF. The covered CDR3 bases are TGTGCCAGCGGTGCCCCGGGACAGAATCAAAACACCTTGTAC.

This clone was detected only a few times. Mouse gene names apply. The DNA ends 1 residue before the CDR3 does, and the rest of the CDR3 is filled in from the germline J gene. The chain joins TRBV20 to TRBJ2-4; 9 positions match TRBD2. In germline, CDR1 is GFQATS, CDR2 STVNSAI. V lost 0 bases, J lost 0 bases, and 1 base stayed unmatched. The CDR3 has 15 amino acids. The DNA read from the CDR3 is TGTGGTGCTAGGGACTGGGGGGGTAGTCAAAACACCTTGTAC. Protein sequence: CGARDWGGSQNTLY. The whole CDR3 sequence is CGARDWGGSQNTLYF.

Details on this clone: Germline and genes here are mouse. The CDR3 end falls 1 residue outside the read, so it is completed with the germline J gene. This sequence joins TRBV13-3 and TRBJ2-5, with TRBD1 matching 8 bases. The germline CDR1 and CDR2 sequences are NNHDY and SYVADS. V lost 3 bases, J lost 1 base, and 7 bases stayed unmatched. The CDR3 runs to 16 residues. The covered CDR3 bases are TGTGCCAGCAGTGCCTTACAGGGGGATGACCAAGACACCCAGTAC. It encodes CASSALQGDDQDTQY. The entire CDR3 protein reads CASSALQGDDQDTQYF. Full variable domain (outside the CDR3, taken from reference TRBV13-3 and TRBJ2-5): EAAVTQSPRSKVAVTGGKVTLSCHQTNNHDYMYWYRQDTGHGLRLIHYSYVADSTEKGDIPDGYKASRPSQENFSLILELASLSQTAVYFCASSALQGDDQDTQYFGPGTRLLVL.

In regard to this clone: Genes here carry mouse names. The sequenced fragment ends 1 residue before the CDR3 boundary, so the rest is inferred from the germline J gene. The J gene is TRBJ2-2, the V gene TRBV14; D is unclear. Trimming took off 0 bases at V and 6 bases at J, with 3 bases between the two ends. CDR1 SGHDT and CDR2 FRDEAV come from the germline V gene. The CDR3 runs 12 residues. CDR3 bases read: TGTGCCAGCAGTTTCTTTGCCGGGCAGCTCTAC. This encodes CASSFFAGQLY. The entire CDR3 protein is CASSFFAGQLYF.

In regard to this clone: Germline and genes here are mouse. The CDR3 goes on 1 residue after the read ends, and that part is filled in from the germline J gene. The V call is TRBV2, the J call TRBJ2-7, with 7 bases matching TRBD1. From germline, CDR1 is LGHNA and CDR2 YSYQKL. The CDR3 length is 13 residues. Trimming removed 2 bases from V and 4 bases from J; junction bases left unmatched: 2. CDR3 sequence: CASSQPGQYEQYF. CDR3 bases read: TGTGCCAGCAGCCAACCGGGACAGTATGAACAGTAC.

Details on this clone: Here the gene names and germline are mouse. Sequencing ends 1 residue short of the CDR3 end; the germline J gene provides the rest. The chain carries TRBV4 and TRBJ2-4, with D possibly being TRBD1 (6 bases). The CDR3 consists of 13 residues. V was shortened by 4 bases and J by 3 bases, with 8 bases between the two germline ends. CDR1 and CDR2 from the germline V gene are LGHDT and YNNKQL (reference sequence). CDR3 bases read: TGTGCCAGCAGCTTTGGGACACAAAACACCTTGTAC. This codes for CASSFGTQNTLY. The entire CDR3 protein reads CASSFGTQNTLYF.

Notes on this clone: Gene labels here are mouse ones. The read comes to an end 1 residue before the CDR3 does, leaving the germline J gene to fill in the end. This sequence joins TRBV2 and TRBJ1-2; 11 positions agree with TRBD1. Germline trimming cut 0 bases from V and 4 bases from J; bases unmatched to any gene: 4. This CDR3 comprises 16 residues. The germline CDR1 and CDR2 sequences are LGHNA and YSYQKL. The part of the CDR3 DNA that was read is TGTGCCAGCAGCCAAGAAGGGACAGGGGGGACCTCCGACTACACC. Translating it yields CASSQEGTGGTSDYT. The whole CDR3 sequence reads CASSQEGTGGTSDYTF. Filled out from reference TRBV2 and TRBJ1-2, the complete variable domain reads DPKIIQKPKYLVAVTGSEKILICEQYLGHNAMYWYRQSAKKPLEFMFSYSYQKLMDNQTASSRFQPQSSKKNHLDLQITALKPDDSATYFCASSQEGTGGTSDYTFGSGTRLLVI.

Remarks on this clone: Gene labels here are mouse ones. The read finishes 1 residue shy of the CDR3 end, and the germline J gene is used to complete it. V usage is TRBV13-1 and J usage is TRBJ2-7; 12 bases are a match to TRBD1. Germline CDR1 and CDR2: NSHNY and SYGAGN. V shed 2 bases and J 6 bases; nucleotides not matched to a gene: 3. This CDR3 contains 14 residues. The covered CDR3 bases are TGTGCCAGCAGTGAACGGGACAGGGGGCTTGAACAGTAC. Its protein product is CASSERDRGLEQY. In full, the CDR3 reads CASSERDRGLEQYF.

Turning to this clone: Gene labels here are mouse ones. The read ends 1 residue early relative to the CDR3; the germline J gene fills the gap. The chain links TRBV19 to TRBJ1-1; TRBD1 aligns across 8 bases. Trimming removed 4 bases from V and 1 base from J; junction bases left unmatched: 3. CDR3 length: 14 amino acids. Germline assignment: CDR1 FNHDT and CDR2 SITEND (reference sequence). CDR3 region: CASSRDRRNTEVFF. The DNA read from the CDR3 is TGTGCCAGCAGTCGGGACAGGAGGAACACAGAAGTCTTC.